The TCR beta chain under discussion was sequenced for a study of beta chain features in type 1 diabetes. A few counts support this clone. Sequenced material consisted of expressed TCRB transcripts (all of the isolated RNA was reverse transcribed). TCRdb's copy holds only in-frame clones and misses some; the assay was immunoSEQ multiplex PCR. The data hold roughly 450,000 clones, with approximately 15% observed a single time. CD4+ naive, central memory, regulatory and stem cell-like memory subsets were isolated by sorting on CD45RO/CCR7/CD25/CD127/CD95/CD27. CDR3 length: 14 amino acids. V lost 3 bases and J 4 bases, leaving 10 bases between the germline ends. Germline V gives CDR1 SGHAT, CDR2 FQNNGV.

V and J are TRBV11-2 and TRBJ2-1, with D uncertain. The TCR sequence derives from a man aged 25-45 years in good health. Sequenced material: naive CD4+ T cells from blood. The CDR3 DNA follows: TGTGCCAGCAGCTTGAGATCCCGGTACAATGAGCAGTTCTTC. This sequence encodes CASSLRSRYNEQFF.